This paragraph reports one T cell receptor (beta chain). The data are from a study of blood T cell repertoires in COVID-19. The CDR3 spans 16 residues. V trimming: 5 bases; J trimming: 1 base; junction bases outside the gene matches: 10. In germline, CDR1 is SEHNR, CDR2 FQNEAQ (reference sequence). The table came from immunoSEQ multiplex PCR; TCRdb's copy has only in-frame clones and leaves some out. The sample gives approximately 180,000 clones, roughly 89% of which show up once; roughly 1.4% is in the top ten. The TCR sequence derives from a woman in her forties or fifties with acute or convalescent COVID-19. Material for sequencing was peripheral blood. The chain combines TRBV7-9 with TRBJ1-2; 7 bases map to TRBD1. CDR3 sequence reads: CASSPPRYRGNYGYTF. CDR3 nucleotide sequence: TGTGCCAGCAGCCCCCCCCGATACAGGGGTAACTATGGCTACACCTTC.